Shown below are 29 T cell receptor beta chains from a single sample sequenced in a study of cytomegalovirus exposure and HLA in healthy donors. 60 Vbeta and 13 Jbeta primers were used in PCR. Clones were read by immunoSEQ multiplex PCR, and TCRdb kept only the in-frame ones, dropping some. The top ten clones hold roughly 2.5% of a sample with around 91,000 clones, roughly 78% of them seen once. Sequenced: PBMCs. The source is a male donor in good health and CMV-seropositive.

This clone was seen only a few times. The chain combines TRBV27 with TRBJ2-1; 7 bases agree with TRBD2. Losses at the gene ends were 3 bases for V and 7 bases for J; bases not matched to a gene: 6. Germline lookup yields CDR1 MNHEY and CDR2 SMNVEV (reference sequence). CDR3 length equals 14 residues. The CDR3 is CASSFAGDWNEQFF. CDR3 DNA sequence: TGTGCCAGCAGTTTCGCGGGAGACTGGAATGAGCAGTTCTTC.

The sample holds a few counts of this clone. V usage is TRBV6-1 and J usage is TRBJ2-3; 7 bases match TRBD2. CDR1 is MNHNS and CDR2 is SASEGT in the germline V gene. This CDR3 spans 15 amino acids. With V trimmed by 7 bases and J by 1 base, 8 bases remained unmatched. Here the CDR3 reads CASNAMGGGTDTQYF. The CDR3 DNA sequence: TGTGCCAGCAATGCTATGGGAGGGGGCACAGATACGCAGTATTTT.

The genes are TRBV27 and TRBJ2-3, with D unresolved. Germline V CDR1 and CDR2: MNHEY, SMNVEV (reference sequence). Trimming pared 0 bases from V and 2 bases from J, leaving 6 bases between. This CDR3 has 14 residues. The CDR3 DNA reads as TGTGCCAGCAGTTTATCTCTACCCACAGATACGCAGTATTTT. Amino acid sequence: CASSLSLPTDTQYF.

The CDR3: CASSLAEGAGGHNEQFF. The DNA for the CDR3 is TGCGCCAGCAGCTTGGCGGAGGGGGCGGGAGGCCACAATGAGCAGTTCTTC. This chain uses TRBV5-1 with TRBJ2-1, with D possibly being TRBD2 (8 bases). V was clipped by 0 bases and J by 5 bases, with 18 bases between them. The CDR3 extends over 17 amino acids. Looked up from germline, CDR1 is SGHRS and CDR2 is YFSETQ.

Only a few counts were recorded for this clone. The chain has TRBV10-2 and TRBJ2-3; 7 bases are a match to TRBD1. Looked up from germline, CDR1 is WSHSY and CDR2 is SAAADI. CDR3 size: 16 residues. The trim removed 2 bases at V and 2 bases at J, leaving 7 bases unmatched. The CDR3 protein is CASSERQGGHTDTQYF. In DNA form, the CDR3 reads TGCGCCAGCAGTGAGCGACAGGGCGGTCACACAGATACGCAGTATTTT.

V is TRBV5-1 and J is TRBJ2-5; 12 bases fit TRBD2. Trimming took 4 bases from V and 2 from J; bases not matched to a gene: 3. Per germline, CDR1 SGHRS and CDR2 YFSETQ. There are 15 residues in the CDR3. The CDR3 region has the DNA TGCGCCAGCAGCAGCCTAGCGGGAGGGCAAGAGACCCAGTACTTC. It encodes CASSSLAGGQETQYF.

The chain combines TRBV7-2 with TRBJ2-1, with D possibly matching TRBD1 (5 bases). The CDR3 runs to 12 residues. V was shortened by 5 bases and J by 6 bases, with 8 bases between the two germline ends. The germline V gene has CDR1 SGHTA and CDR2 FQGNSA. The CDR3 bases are TGTGCCAGCAGCGTAAGGGGCAATGAGCAGTTCTTC. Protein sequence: CASSVRGNEQFF. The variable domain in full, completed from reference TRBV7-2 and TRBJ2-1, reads GAGVSQSPSNKVTEKGKDVELRCDPISGHTALYWYRQSLGQGLEFLIYFQGNSAPDKSGLPSDRFSAERTGGSVSTLTIQRTQQEDSAVYLCASSVRGNEQFFGPGTRLTVL.

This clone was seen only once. The CDR3 sequence is CASSRDSAQETQYF. The CDR3 bases are TGTGCCAGCAGCCGGGACAGTGCCCAAGAGACCCAGTACTTC. The chain employs TRBV7-2 and TRBJ2-5; 7 bases align to TRBD1. CDR3 length: 14 residues. The germline gives CDR1 SGHTA, CDR2 FQGNSA. V dropped 5 bases and J dropped 1; count of bases not matched to a gene: 4.

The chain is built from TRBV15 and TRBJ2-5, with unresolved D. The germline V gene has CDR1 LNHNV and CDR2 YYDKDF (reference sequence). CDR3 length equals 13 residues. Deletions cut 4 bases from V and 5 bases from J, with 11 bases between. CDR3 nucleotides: TGTGCCACCAGCAATGTGAACGGGGAGACCCAGTACTTC. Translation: CATSNVNGETQYF.

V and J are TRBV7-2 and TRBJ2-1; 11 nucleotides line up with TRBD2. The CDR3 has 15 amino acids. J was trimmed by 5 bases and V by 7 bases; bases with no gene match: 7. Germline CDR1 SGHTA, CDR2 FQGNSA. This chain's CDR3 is CASTVLAGANNEQFF. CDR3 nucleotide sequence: TGTGCCAGCACCGTACTAGCGGGAGCGAACAATGAGCAGTTCTTC.

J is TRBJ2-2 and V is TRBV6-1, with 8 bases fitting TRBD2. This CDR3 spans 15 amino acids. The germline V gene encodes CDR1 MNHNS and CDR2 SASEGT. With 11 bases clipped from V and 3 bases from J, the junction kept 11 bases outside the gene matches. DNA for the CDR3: TGTGCCGTCCAAAGCGGGAGCGGGGACACCGGGGAGCTGTTTTTT. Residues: CAVQSGSGDTGELFF.

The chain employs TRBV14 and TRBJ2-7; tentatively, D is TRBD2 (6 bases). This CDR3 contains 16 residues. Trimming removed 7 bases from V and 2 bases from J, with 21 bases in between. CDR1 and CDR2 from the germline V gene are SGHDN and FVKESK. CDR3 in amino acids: CASTPCGRDLTYEQYF. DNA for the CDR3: TGTGCCAGCACCCCCTGTGGGCGGGACCTCACCTACGAGCAGTACTTC.

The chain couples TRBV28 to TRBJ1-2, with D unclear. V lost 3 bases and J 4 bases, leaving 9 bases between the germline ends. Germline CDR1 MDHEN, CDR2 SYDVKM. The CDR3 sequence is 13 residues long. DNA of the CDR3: TGTGCCAGCAGTTTCCCCCCAGGCTATGGCTACACCTTC. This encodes CASSFPPGYGYTF.

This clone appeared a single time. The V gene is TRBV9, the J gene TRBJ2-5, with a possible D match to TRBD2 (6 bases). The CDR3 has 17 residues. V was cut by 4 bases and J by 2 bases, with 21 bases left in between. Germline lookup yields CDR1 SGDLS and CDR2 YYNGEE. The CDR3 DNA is TGTGCCAGCAGCCCGACGACCTCTTCGACTAGTCAAGAGACCCAGTACTTC. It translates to CASSPTTSSTSQETQYF.

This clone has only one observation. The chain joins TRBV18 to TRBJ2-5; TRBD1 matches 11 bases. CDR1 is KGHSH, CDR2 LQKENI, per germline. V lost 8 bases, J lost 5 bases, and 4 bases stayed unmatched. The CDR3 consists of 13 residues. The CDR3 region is CASGQGAGETQYF. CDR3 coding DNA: TGTGCCAGCGGACAGGGGGCAGGGGAGACCCAGTACTTC. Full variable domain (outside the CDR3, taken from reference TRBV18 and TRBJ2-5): NAGVMQNPRHLVRRRGQEARLRCSPMKGHSHVYWYRQLPEEGLKFMVYLQKENIIDESGMPKERFSAEFPKEGPSILRIQQVVRGDSAAYFCASGQGAGETQYFGPGTRLLVL.

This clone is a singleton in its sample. CDR3 in DNA: TGCGCCAGCAGGGAGGCTAGCGGGAGGCGCTTCATTACCTACAATGAGCAGTTCTTC. Residues: CASREASGRRFITYNEQFF. The chain joins TRBV10-2 to TRBJ2-1; 11 bases are a match to TRBD2. The germline CDR1 and CDR2 sequences are WSHSY and SAAADI. V gave up 6 bases and J gave up 2 bases; unmatched junction bases: 15. This CDR3 is 19 amino acids long.

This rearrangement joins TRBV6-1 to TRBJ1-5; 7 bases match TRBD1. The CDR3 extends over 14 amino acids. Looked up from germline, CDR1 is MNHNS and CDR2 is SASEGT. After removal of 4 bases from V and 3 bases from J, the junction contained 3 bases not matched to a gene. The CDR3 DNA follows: TGTGCCAGCAGTGGACAGGGTTACAATCAGCCCCAGCATTTT. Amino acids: CASSGQGYNQPQHF.

The CDR3 loop is CSANSNEQFF. The CDR3 coding sequence is TGCAGTGCAAACAGTAATGAGCAGTTCTTC. This chain links TRBV20-1 with TRBJ2-1; D gene uncertain. The CDR3 totals 10 residues. CDR1 and CDR2 (germline): DFQATT, SNEGSKA (reference sequence). V lost 6 bases and J lost 7, with 7 bases in between.

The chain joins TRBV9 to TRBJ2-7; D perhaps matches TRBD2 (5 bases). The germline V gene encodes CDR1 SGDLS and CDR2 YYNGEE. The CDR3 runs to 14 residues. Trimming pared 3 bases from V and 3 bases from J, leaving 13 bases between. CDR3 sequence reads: CASSGQLEGYEQYF. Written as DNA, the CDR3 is TGTGCCAGCAGCGGACAACTAGAGGGCTACGAGCAGTACTTC.

This chain's CDR3 is CASSAREAYNEQFF. The CDR3 DNA reads as TGTGCCAGCAGTGCGCGGGAGGCCTACAATGAGCAGTTCTTC. The chain recombines TRBV25-1 with TRBJ2-1; 8 bases are shared with TRBD2. The CDR3 covers 14 residues. Germline CDR1 is MGHDK and CDR2 is SYGVNS. The V gene end was trimmed by 4 bases and the J gene end by 2 bases; junction bases not matched to a gene: 1.

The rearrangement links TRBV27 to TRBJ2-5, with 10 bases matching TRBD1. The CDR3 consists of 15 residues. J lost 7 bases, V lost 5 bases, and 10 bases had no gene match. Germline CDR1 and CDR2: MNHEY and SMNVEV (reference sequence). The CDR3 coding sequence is TGTGCCAGCAGTACAGAGGGACAGGGGACCGGGACCCAGTACTTC. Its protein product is CASSTEGQGTGTQYF.

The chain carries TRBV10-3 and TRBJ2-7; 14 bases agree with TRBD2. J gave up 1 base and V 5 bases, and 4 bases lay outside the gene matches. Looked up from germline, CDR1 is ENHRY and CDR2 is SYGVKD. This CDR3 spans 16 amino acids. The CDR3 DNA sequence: TGTGCCATCAGTAAGACTAGCGGGAGGGGATCCTACGAGCAGTACTTC. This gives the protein CAISKTSGRGSYEQYF.

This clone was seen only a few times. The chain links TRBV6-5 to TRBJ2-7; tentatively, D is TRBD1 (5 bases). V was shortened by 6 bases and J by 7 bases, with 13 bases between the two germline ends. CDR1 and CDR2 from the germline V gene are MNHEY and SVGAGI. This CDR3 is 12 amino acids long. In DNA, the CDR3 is TGTGCCAGCAGGGACCTGGCAGGGGAGCAGTACTTC. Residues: CASRDLAGEQYF.

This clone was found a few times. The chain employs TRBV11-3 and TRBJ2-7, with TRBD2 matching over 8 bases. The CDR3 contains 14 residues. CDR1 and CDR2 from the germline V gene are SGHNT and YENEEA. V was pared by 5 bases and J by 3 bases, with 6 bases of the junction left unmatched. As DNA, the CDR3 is TGTGCCAGCAGCCGTACTAGCGGAGACTACGAGCAGTACTTC. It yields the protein CASSRTSGDYEQYF.

CDR3 amino acids: CAIKGTTGANTGELFF. For the CDR3, the DNA is TGTGCCATCAAGGGGACAACAGGGGCGAACACCGGGGAGCTGTTTTTT. The chain combines TRBV10-3 with TRBJ2-2, with 7 bases fitting TRBD1. The germline V gene encodes CDR1 ENHRY and CDR2 SYGVKD. The CDR3 contains 16 residues. The V and J ends lost 7 bases and 0 bases, in that order; junction bases with no gene match: 8.

The CDR3 DNA is TGTGCCAGCAGTCCTGGACTAAATACGCAGTATTTT. Its protein product is CASSPGLNTQYF. The chain uses TRBV6-5 and TRBJ2-3; a possible D gene is TRBD2 (6 bases). Germline loops: CDR1 MNHEY, CDR2 SVGAGI. The CDR3 covers 12 residues. V was shortened by 5 bases and J by 7 bases, with 10 bases between the two germline ends.

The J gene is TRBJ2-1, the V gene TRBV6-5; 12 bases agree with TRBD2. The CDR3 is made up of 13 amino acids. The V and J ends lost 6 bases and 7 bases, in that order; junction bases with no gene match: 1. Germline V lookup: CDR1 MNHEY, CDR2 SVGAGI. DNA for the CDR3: TGTGCCAGCAGACTAGCGGGAGGTAATGAGCAGTTCTTC. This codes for CASRLAGGNEQFF.

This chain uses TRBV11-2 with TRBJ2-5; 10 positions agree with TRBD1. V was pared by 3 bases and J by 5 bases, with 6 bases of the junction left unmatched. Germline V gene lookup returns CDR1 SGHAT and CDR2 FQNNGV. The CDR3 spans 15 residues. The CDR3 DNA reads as TGTGCCAGCAGCTTCTCCGGGACAGGGGACGAGACCCAGTACTTC. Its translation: CASSFSGTGDETQYF.

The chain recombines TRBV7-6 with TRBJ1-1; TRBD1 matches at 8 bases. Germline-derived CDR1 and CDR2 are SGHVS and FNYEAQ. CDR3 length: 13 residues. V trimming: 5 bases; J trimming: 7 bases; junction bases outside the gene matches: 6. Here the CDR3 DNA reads TGTGCCAGCAGCCCATTACAGGGGGGTGAAGCTTTCTTT. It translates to CASSPLQGGEAFF.